Listed below are T cell receptor beta chains from one sample, sequenced in a study of shared clonotypes between healthy human individuals. This table comes from immunoSEQ multiplex PCR, and its TCRdb copy is limited to in-frame clones, with some not included. The sample records about 2.4 million clones, more than 80% being singletons. Material: naive CD4+ T cells sorted from blood. These receptors were obtained from a man aged 18 to 29 in good health. CDR3s include the opening cysteine and the closing phenylalanine or tryptophan. The D gene is left open where the match is weak. Where a row states a size, it is once, few, many or the class of an expanded clone; other rows omit it.

D gene	clone size	V gene	J gene	CDR3 length	CDR3 DNA	CDR3 protein
TRBD2	NA	TRBV11-2	TRBJ2-1	16	TGTGCCAGCAGCCAGAGTAACCCGGGACTAGCAAGTGAGCAGTTCTTC	CASSQSNPGLASEQFF
TRBD2	NA	TRBV5-4	TRBJ2-1	19	TGTGCCAGCAGCCCCCCTAGCGGCGCGGGCCCGAGCTCCTACAATGAGCAGTTCTTC	CASSPPSGAGPSSYNEQFF
TRBD1	NA	TRBV7-7	TRBJ1-5	18	TGTGCTAGCAGCTTCCTAAACCGTCTAATGACAGGGAACCAGCCCCAGCATTTT	CASSFLNRLMTGNQPQHF
TRBD1	NA	TRBV30	TRBJ1-1	14	TGTGCCTGGAGTGTAAGTACAGGGGTTACTGAAGCTTTCTTT	CAWSVSTGVTEAFF
NA	NA	TRBV5-1	TRBJ1-2	15	TGCGCCAGCAGCTTGAGACCTGAAGCTAACTATGGCTACACCTTC	CASSLRPEANYGYTF
NA	once	TRBV10-3	TRBJ2-7	13	TGTGCCATCAGTGAAATAGAGGGTAGCGAGCAGTACTTC	CAISEIEGSEQYF
NA	NA	TRBV9	TRBJ2-2	15	TGTGCCAGCCGTTCATTGGACACGAACACCGGGGAGCTGTTTTTT	CASRSLDTNTGELFF
TRBD1	NA	TRBV9	TRBJ2-6	15	TGTGCCAGCAGCGCGCAGGGGGCTGGAGCCAACGTCCTGACTTTC	CASSAQGAGANVLTF
NA	NA	TRBV2	TRBJ2-7	16	TGTGCCAGCAGTTTTGGACAGCCCTCCCTATCCTACGAGCAGTACTTC	CASSFGQPSLSYEQYF
NA	NA	TRBV4-3	TRBJ2-3	14	TGCGCCAGCAGCCAAAACTACTTCACAGATACGCAGTATTTT	CASSQNYFTDTQYF
NA	NA	TRBV5-1	TRBJ2-6	16	TGCGCCAGCAGCTTGTCCCTGAGATCTGGGGCCAACGTCCTGACTTTC	CASSLSLRSGANVLTF
NA	NA	TRBV27	TRBJ2-7	15	TGTGCCAGCAGTTTGCAGACCGGGCCAACCTACGAGCAGTACTTC	CASSLQTGPTYEQYF
NA	NA	TRBV30	TRBJ1-4	15	TGTGCCTGGAGCCCGCTGATCGGCACGGGCGAAAAACTGTTTTTT	CAWSPLIGTGEKLFF
NA	NA	TRBV7-2	TRBJ2-7	15	TGTGCCAGCAGCTTAGCGCCAGCGGGTCGGGGCGAGCAGTACTTC	CASSLAPAGRGEQYF
TRBD2	NA	TRBV6-5	TRBJ2-3	13	TGTGCCAGCAGTCGGGGGGGAGCAGATACGCAGTATTTT	CASSRGGADTQYF
TRBD2	NA	TRBV6-5	TRBJ2-5	15	TGTGCCAGCAGCACCGCGGGGGGGCCAGGAGAGACCCAGTACTTC	CASSTAGGPGETQYF
NA	NA	TRBV14	TRBJ2-7	13	TGTGCCAGCAGCCAAACCTTAACGGGCGAGCAGTACTTC	CASSQTLTGEQYF
TRBD2	once	TRBV5-1	TRBJ2-7	15	TGCGCCAGCAGCTTTGCCGGGACTAGCGGGAGGGAGCAGTACTTC	CASSFAGTSGREQYF
TRBD1	NA	TRBV13	TRBJ2-7	15	TGTGCCAGCAGCACCCCCGGGACAGGGGAGTACGAGCAGTACTTC	CASSTPGTGEYEQYF
NA	NA	TRBV30	TRBJ1-5	15	TGTGCCTGGAGCCCTGGGACTAATAGCAATCAGCCCCAGCATTTT	CAWSPGTNSNQPQHF
NA	NA	TRBV18	TRBJ2-7	14	TGTGCCAGCTCACCGGGCAGGAATAACTACGAGCAGTACTTC	CASSPGRNNYEQYF
NA	NA	TRBV27	TRBJ2-5	14	TGTGCCAGCAGTATAGAACAGGGAAGGGAGACCCAGTACTTC	CASSIEQGRETQYF
NA	NA	TRBV7-9	TRBJ2-7	14	TGTGCCAGTTCAAGGGACCCGAGGTCCTACGAGCAGTACTTC	CASSRDPRSYEQYF
NA	NA	TRBV6-5	TRBJ2-3	15	TGTGCCAGCCGAAGAGGGGGGGCCCCCGTGGATACGCAGTATTTT	CASRRGGAPVDTQYF
NA	NA	TRBV7-2	TRBJ2-1	15	TGTGCCAGCAGCTCCATAGCGAGCTCCTACAATGAGCAGTTCTTC	CASSSIASSYNEQFF
TRBD1	NA	TRBV19	TRBJ1-5	15	TGTGCCAGTAGTCAACGAACAGGGGCCAATCAGCCCCAGCATTTT	CASSQRTGANQPQHF
TRBD1	NA	TRBV19	TRBJ2-3	14	TGTGCCAGTAGACAGGGGGCTTATGGAGATACGCAGTATTTT	CASRQGAYGDTQYF
NA	NA	TRBV15	TRBJ2-3	14	TGTGCCACCAGCAGAGATCAGATTGCGGATACGCAGTATTTT	CATSRDQIADTQYF
TRBD1	NA	TRBV5-6	TRBJ2-7	12	TGTGCCAGCAGCCTCGGACAGGTCGAGCAGTACTTC	CASSLGQVEQYF
NA	NA	TRBV18	TRBJ1-2	14	TGTGCCAGCTCACCAAACAACGGTAACTATGGCTACACCTTC	CASSPNNGNYGYTF
NA	NA	TRBV28	TRBJ1-2	15	TGTGCCAGCAGTCCGCGTCGTAGCCAGTCGTATGGCTACACCTTC	CASSPRRSQSYGYTF
NA	few	TRBV7-2	TRBJ2-2	14	TGTGCCAGCAGCTTAGGAGCCCCGAGCGGGGAGCTGTTTTTT	CASSLGAPSGELFF
NA	NA	TRBV19	TRBJ1-2	14	TGTGCCAGTAGCCCTGGGGGGAACCTCCTCCCCTACACCTTC	CASSPGGNLLPYTF
NA	once	TRBV4-2	TRBJ2-5	14	TGTGCCAGCAGCCCTACGGGGTACCAAGAGACCCAGTACTTC	CASSPTGYQETQYF
TRBD1	NA	TRBV5-4	TRBJ2-2	15	TGTGCCAGCAGCGTTACAGGGGCGAACACCGGGGAGCTGTTTTTT	CASSVTGANTGELFF
NA	NA	TRBV30	TRBJ1-4	13	TGTGCCTGGACCGGACAGTTTCGGGAAAAACTGTTTTTT	CAWTGQFREKLFF
TRBD2	NA	TRBV7-8	TRBJ2-2	18	TGTGCCAGCAGCCCCGGACTAGCGGGGGGGCTCGACACCGGGGAGCTGTTTTTT	CASSPGLAGGLDTGELFF
NA	NA	TRBV2	TRBJ1-2	14	TGTGCCAGCAGTGAAGCTGGTCAGGACTATGGCTACACCTTC	CASSEAGQDYGYTF
NA	NA	TRBV6-6	TRBJ1-1	15	TGTGCCAGCAGTCCCCGGACGGGTATGAACACTGAAGCTTTCTTT	CASSPRTGMNTEAFF
NA	NA	TRBV11-2	TRBJ2-7	16	TGTGCCAGCAGCTTAGATAGGGCCGTCGGAGGGAACGAGCAGTACTTC	CASSLDRAVGGNEQYF
TRBD1	NA	TRBV19	TRBJ1-1	13	TGTGCCAGTATGACAGGGAATTTCGCTGAAGCTTTCTTT	CASMTGNFAEAFF
NA	NA	TRBV5-4	TRBJ2-1	13	TGTGCCAGCAGCTTGACGGGTGTAGATGAGCAGTTCTTC	CASSLTGVDEQFF
TRBD1	NA	TRBV4-3	TRBJ2-2	16	TGCGCCAGCAGCCAAGGGACAGGGGCGAACACCGGGGAGCTGTTTTTT	CASSQGTGANTGELFF